This entry features one TCR beta chain sequence. Antigen unknown. Germline V gives CDR1 SEHNR, CDR2 FQNEAQ (reference sequence). V was pared by 5 bases and J by 6 bases, with 9 bases of the junction left unmatched. The CDR3 runs 14 residues. The data stem from a study of cytomegalovirus exposure and HLA in healthy donors. General study results and limits: Researchers reported in a later analysis that a missense DCLRE1C variant was tied to TCR beta V- and J-gene trimming.

All donors participated as healthy donors of bone marrow. PCR used 60 Vbeta primers and 13 Jbeta primers. Clones were sequenced by immunoSEQ multiplex PCR, and TCRdb holds only the in-frame ones, with some missing. In the table there are 200,000 to 250,000 clones, about 80% of which are singletons. The sequencing input was PBMCs. This rearrangement joins TRBV7-9 to TRBJ1-2, with TRBD1 matching 7 bases. The receptor comes from a man aged 40-50 years in good health and CMV-seronegative. CDR3 loop: CASSHPTGIDGYTF. The CDR3 region has the DNA TGTGCCAGCAGCCATCCGACAGGGATTGATGGCTACACCTTC.